This is a list of T cell receptor beta chains from one sample in a study of shared clonotypes between healthy human individuals. Profiling relied on immunoSEQ multiplex PCR, and the TCRdb table lists in-frame clones only, not all of them. Of over 750,000 clones in the sample, 90% to 97% were seen once. Sequenced material: naive CD8+ T cells sorted from blood. These TCRs come from a man in his thirties or forties in good health. The CDR3 runs from the conserved cysteine through the conserved F or W. Each record gives: J gene, V gene, clone size, D gene, CDR3 protein, CDR3 DNA. The D gene is left open where the match is weak. Size is omitted from some rows. Given values are once, few, many or a class for expanded clones.

>TRBJ2-6|TRBV10-3|NA|NA
CAIRTGISGANVLTF
TGTGCCATCAGAACTGGAATTTCTGGGGCCAACGTCCTGACTTTC
>TRBJ2-1|TRBV7-9|NA|NA
CASSHSVNEQFF
TGTGCCAGCAGCCATAGTGTCAATGAGCAGTTCTTC
>TRBJ2-7|TRBV5-6|NA|NA
CASSLWVMGNYEQYF
TGTGCCAGCAGCTTGTGGGTGATGGGGAACTACGAGCAGTACTTC
>TRBJ1-5|TRBV6-4|NA|NA
CASSVQGTNQPQHF
TGTGCCAGCAGTGTCCAGGGAACCAATCAGCCCCAGCATTTT
>TRBJ1-2|TRBV6-1|NA|NA
CASSEGGALTHGYTF
TGTGCCAGCAGTGAAGGTGGGGCTCTTACCCATGGCTACACCTTC
>TRBJ1-2|TRBV2|NA|NA
CASSDGGVDYGYTF
TGTGCCAGCAGTGATGGGGGAGTCGACTATGGCTACACCTTC
>TRBJ2-3|TRBV9|NA|NA
CASSVEQDTQYF
TGTGCCAGCAGCGTAGAGCAAGATACGCAGTATTTT
>TRBJ2-1|TRBV5-1|NA|NA
CASSLGLNNEQFF
TGCGCCAGCAGCTTGGGGCTGAACAATGAGCAGTTCTTC
>TRBJ2-7|TRBV11-2|NA|TRBD2
CASSGTSGALEQYF
TGTGCCAGCAGCGGGACTAGCGGGGCCCTGGAGCAGTACTTC
>TRBJ1-5|TRBV18|NA|TRBD1
CASSPSTGTGGGQPQHF
TGTGCCAGCTCACCCTCCACCGGGACAGGGGGCGGACAGCCCCAGCATTTT
>TRBJ2-1|TRBV11-3|NA|TRBD2
CASSLGLGHEQFF
TGTGCCAGCAGCTTGGGACTAGGGCATGAGCAGTTCTTC
>TRBJ1-1|TRBV5-5|once|NA
CASSLNEGTEAFF
TGTGCCAGCAGCTTGAATGAGGGGACTGAAGCTTTCTTT
>TRBJ1-2|TRBV7-2|NA|TRBD1
CASSRTTGTEYGYTF
TGTGCCAGCAGCAGAACGACCGGGACAGAATATGGCTACACCTTC
>TRBJ1-2|TRBV15|once|NA
CATSRVGLYTF
TGTGCCACCAGCAGAGTAGGATTATACACCTTC
>TRBJ2-5|TRBV7-9|NA|NA
CASSHPLGEQETQYF
TGTGCCAGCAGCCACCCTCTCGGGGAGCAAGAGACCCAGTACTTC
>TRBJ1-2|TRBV7-8|NA|NA
CASSSTPNYGYTF
TGTGCCAGCAGCTCGACACCGAACTATGGCTACACCTTC